Following are 23 T cell receptor beta chains from one sample sequenced in a study of vaccination effects on CD4 cells after COVID-19. The table came from immunoSEQ multiplex PCR; TCRdb's copy has only in-frame clones and leaves some out. Of about 47,000 clones in the sample, roughly two thirds were seen once. Isolating CD4+ T cells followed around nine days of culture. Either the mRNA-1273 or the BNT162b2 vaccine was given to participants as two doses. These receptors' targets are unknown. Sequences were derived from CD4+ T cells from PBMCs cultured without peptide, sampled after COVID-19 vaccination. The receptors were sampled from a human donor who received a COVID-19 vaccine.

The chain combines TRBV27 with TRBJ2-1, with TRBD2 matching over 7 bases. Germline CDR1 and CDR2: MNHEY and SMNVEV (reference sequence). This CDR3 comprises 15 residues. V was pared by 3 bases and J by 2 bases, with 4 bases of the junction left unmatched. In nucleotides, the CDR3 is TGTGCCAGCAGTTTCGGGGGGACTACCTACAATGAGCAGTTCTTC. It translates to CASSFGGTTYNEQFF.

The chain recombines TRBV7-9 with TRBJ1-2; 8 bases agree with TRBD1. The CDR3 length is 15 residues. CDR1 and CDR2 from the germline V gene are SEHNR and FQNEAQ (reference sequence). Trimming removed 4 bases from V and 8 bases from J; junction bases left unmatched: 12. The CDR3 sequence is CASSSYGTGVGGYTF. The DNA for the CDR3 is TGTGCCAGCAGCTCCTACGGGACAGGAGTTGGAGGCTACACCTTC. Based on the CDR3 plus reference TRBV7-9 and TRBJ1-2, the full variable domain is DTGVSQNPRHKITKRGQNVTFRCDPISEHNRLYWYRQTLGQGPEFLTYFQNEAQLEKSRLLSDRFSAERPKGSFSTLEIQRTEQGDSAMYLCASSSYGTGVGGYTFGSGTRLTVV.

This clone is a singleton in its sample. V gene TRBV11-1 combines with J gene TRBJ2-3; D not certain. CDR1 is SGHAT, CDR2 FQDESV, per germline (reference sequence). The V end was cut by 5 bases, the J end by 2 bases, with 8 bases between. The CDR3 has 13 amino acids. Here the CDR3 reads CASSQVNTDTQYF. DNA of the CDR3: TGTGCCAGCAGCCAGGTCAACACAGATACGCAGTATTTT.

This clone has only one observation. This chain joins TRBV11-2 and TRBJ2-7; 12 positions match TRBD2. The CDR3 is 17 residues long. V shed 1 base, J shed 7 bases, and the junction held 11 bases outside the gene matches. Germline V CDR1 and CDR2: SGHAT, FQNNGV. CDR3 DNA sequence: TGTGCCAGCAGCTTAGTAGGGGTGGGACTAGCGGGCCTGGAGCAGTACTTC. The encoded protein is CASSLVGVGLAGLEQYF.

The genes are TRBV5-1 and TRBJ1-6; tentative D call: TRBD1 (5 bases). V was pared by 1 base and J by 7 bases, with 12 bases between. The germline V gene has CDR1 SGHRS and CDR2 YFSETQ. The CDR3 extends over 15 amino acids. The CDR3 sequence is CASSLFGTENSPLHF. In DNA, the CDR3 is TGCGCCAGCAGCTTGTTCGGGACGGAAAATTCACCCCTCCACTTT.

The chain uses TRBV7-2 and TRBJ1-4, with 7 nucleotides matching TRBD1. Germline CDR1 reads SGHTA; CDR2 reads FQGNSA. CDR3 length: 14 amino acids. Losses at the gene ends were 4 bases for V and 8 bases for J; bases not matched to a gene: 7. DNA for the CDR3: TGTGCCAGCAGCTGGGGAGGGGGCGGAGAAAAACTGTTTTTT. Translating it yields CASSWGGGGEKLFF.

The J gene is TRBJ2-2, the V gene TRBV6-5; no definite D call. Germline CDR1 and CDR2: MNHEY and SVGAGI. The CDR3 length is 15 residues. The V end was cut by 3 bases, the J end by 0 bases, with 8 bases between. The CDR3: CASSYWRPNTGELFF. The CDR3 DNA is TGTGCCAGCAGTTATTGGCGGCCGAACACCGGGGAGCTGTTTTTT.

This clone was detected a few times. The rearrangement joins TRBV10-3 to TRBJ1-1; D is undetermined. Looked up from germline, CDR1 is ENHRY and CDR2 is SYGVKD. The CDR3 is made up of 11 amino acids. Trimming shortened V by 8 bases and J by 1 base, and 5 bases separated the two germline ends. The CDR3 loop is CAIGENTEAFF. The CDR3 DNA follows: TGTGCCATCGGGGAGAACACTGAAGCTTTCTTT.

This chain links TRBV5-1 with TRBJ2-3, with 14 nucleotides matching TRBD2. After removal of 0 bases from V and 2 bases from J, the junction contained 8 bases not matched to a gene. CDR1 and CDR2 (germline): SGHRS, YFSETQ. This CDR3 comprises 19 residues. The CDR3 DNA reads as TGCGCCAGCAGCTTGGGAGGGACTAGCGGGAGTTCCCCCACAGATACGCAGTATTTT. Its protein product is CASSLGGTSGSSPTDTQYF.

The chain has TRBV10-1 and TRBJ1-2, with D unclear. Germline values: CDR1 WNHNN, CDR2 SYGVQD (reference sequence). The CDR3 runs to 13 residues. Trimming left V 4 bases short and J 2 bases short, with 8 bases between. CDR3 in amino acids: CASSAGFNYGYTF. The CDR3 nucleotides read TGCGCCAGCAGTGCTGGGTTCAACTATGGCTACACCTTC.

CDR3 coding DNA: TGCAGCGTCGGGACAGTCCAAGAGACCCAGTACTTC. This codes for CSVGTVQETQYF. The genes are TRBV29-1 and TRBJ2-5; 7 bases fit TRBD1. The CDR3 is 12 residues long. CDR1 is SQVTM and CDR2 is ANQGSEA in the germline V gene. V lost 6 bases to trimming and J lost 1 base; unmatched junction nucleotides: 2.

This clone was observed a few times. The chain combines TRBV5-1 with TRBJ2-5; D remains ambiguous. V lost 2 bases to trimming and J lost 6 bases, with 11 bases between them. This CDR3 has 13 amino acids. The germline V gene has CDR1 SGHRS and CDR2 YFSETQ. The CDR3 protein is CASSFGVVKTQYF. Here the CDR3 DNA reads TGCGCCAGCAGCTTTGGGGTTGTGAAGACCCAGTACTTC.

This clone was seen a few times. The rearrangement joins TRBV30 to TRBJ2-5; D possibly matches TRBD1 or TRBD2 (5 bases each). V was clipped by 2 bases and J by 7 bases, with 14 bases between them. This CDR3 spans 13 amino acids. Per germline, CDR1 GTSNPN and CDR2 SVGIG (reference sequence). The CDR3 region is CAWSIYGDATQYF. CDR3 nucleotide sequence: TGTGCCTGGAGTATTTACGGGGACGCGACCCAGTACTTC.

V and J are TRBV19 and TRBJ1-2; D uncertain. In germline, CDR1 is LNHDA, CDR2 SQIVND (reference sequence). The CDR3 length is 15 residues. V dropped 4 bases and J dropped 1 base, with 13 bases sitting between them. The CDR3 DNA sequence: TGTGCCAGTAGTAACCCCCTAGGGTATAACTATGGCTACACCTTC. Translated: CASSNPLGYNYGYTF.

This clone has more than one count but fewer than ten. J is TRBJ1-2 and V is TRBV12-3 or TRBV12-4; the D is unclear. V lost 4 bases and J lost 6, with 12 bases in between. This CDR3 region has 13 residues. CDR3 in amino acids: CASSSRVLDGYTF. The CDR3 DNA sequence: TGTGCCAGCAGTTCAAGGGTTTTGGATGGCTACACCTTC.

The V gene is TRBV19, the J gene TRBJ1-2; unclear D gene. The CDR3 extends over 14 amino acids. Trimming cost V 7 bases and J 10 bases, with 22 bases left between them. CDR1 LNHDA and CDR2 SQIVND come from the germline V gene (reference sequence). CDR3 sequence: CASMQDKGVGVYTF. Here the CDR3 DNA reads TGTGCCAGTATGCAGGATAAGGGCGTGGGAGTCTACACCTTC. Full variable domain (rest looked up from reference TRBV19 and TRBJ1-2): DGGITQSPKYLFRKEGQNVTLSCEQNLNHDAMYWYRQDPGQGLRLIYYSQIVNDFQKGDIAEGYSVSREKKESFPLTVTSAQKNPTAFYLCASMQDKGVGVYTFGSGTRLTVV.

The rearrangement links TRBV11-3 to TRBJ2-1; 9 bases line up with TRBD1. CDR1 and CDR2 from the germline V gene are SGHNT and YENEEA. The J segment lost 2 bases and the V segment lost 2 bases, leaving 4 bases of the junction unmatched. This CDR3 spans 16 amino acids. Written as DNA, the CDR3 is TGTGCCAGCAGCTTAAGGGGACAGGGACCCTACAATGAGCAGTTCTTC. Translated: CASSLRGQGPYNEQFF.

The gene calls are TRBV5-5 and TRBJ2-5, with 7 bases that match TRBD2. With 0 bases clipped from V and 5 bases from J, the junction kept 1 base outside the gene matches. The length of the CDR3 is 13 residues. Germline V gives CDR1 SGHKS, CDR2 YYEKEE (reference sequence). The CDR3 spells CASSLVGGETQYF. The CDR3 nucleotides are TGTGCCAGCAGCTTGGTCGGGGGGGAGACCCAGTACTTC.

This chain connects TRBV5-1 to TRBJ2-7; 8 nucleotides match TRBD1. Losses at the gene ends were 5 bases for V and 1 base for J; bases not matched to a gene: 5. Germline V gene data show CDR1 as SGHRS and CDR2 as YFSETQ. The CDR3 consists of 14 residues. The CDR3 region is CASRGQATSYEQYF. The CDR3 DNA is TGCGCCAGCAGGGGACAGGCGACTTCCTACGAGCAGTACTTC.

The genes are TRBV6-1 and TRBJ2-5; D perhaps matches TRBD2 (5 bases). V was trimmed by 1 base and J by 5 bases, leaving 11 bases between them. Per germline, CDR1 MNHNS and CDR2 SASEGT. There are 14 residues in the CDR3. CDR3 residues: CASSEGLARETQYF. DNA of the CDR3: TGTGCCAGCAGTGAAGGTCTAGCTCGGGAGACCCAGTACTTC.

This clone turned up a few times. V is TRBV4-1 and J is TRBJ2-7; TRBD2 agrees at 9 bases. J lost 1 base, V lost 2 bases, and 6 bases had no gene match. Per the germline V gene, CDR1 is MGHRA and CDR2 is YSYEKL. The CDR3 extends over 16 amino acids. This chain's CDR3 is CASSQPTSGLSYEQYF. CDR3 coding DNA: TGCGCCAGCAGCCAACCCACTAGCGGGCTATCCTACGAGCAGTACTTC.

This clone was seen only a few times. The gene calls are TRBV5-1 and TRBJ1-2, with a tentative D call TRBD1 (5 bases). This CDR3 is 13 amino acids long. The V gene's germline CDR1 is SGHRS and CDR2 YFSETQ. Trimming shortened V by 4 bases and J by 5 bases, and 12 bases separated the two germline ends. In DNA form, the CDR3 reads TGCGCCAGCAGCCTGGACATCCAATATGGCTACACCTTC. Encoded protein: CASSLDIQYGYTF.

The chain links TRBV29-1 to TRBJ1-1; unclear D gene. The V gene lost 6 bases and the J gene lost 5 bases, with 7 bases spanning the gap. This CDR3 has 10 amino acids. In germline, CDR1 is SQVTM, CDR2 ANQGSEA. The chain's CDR3 is CSVGETEAFF. The DNA for the CDR3 is TGCAGCGTGGGAGAAACTGAAGCTTTCTTT.